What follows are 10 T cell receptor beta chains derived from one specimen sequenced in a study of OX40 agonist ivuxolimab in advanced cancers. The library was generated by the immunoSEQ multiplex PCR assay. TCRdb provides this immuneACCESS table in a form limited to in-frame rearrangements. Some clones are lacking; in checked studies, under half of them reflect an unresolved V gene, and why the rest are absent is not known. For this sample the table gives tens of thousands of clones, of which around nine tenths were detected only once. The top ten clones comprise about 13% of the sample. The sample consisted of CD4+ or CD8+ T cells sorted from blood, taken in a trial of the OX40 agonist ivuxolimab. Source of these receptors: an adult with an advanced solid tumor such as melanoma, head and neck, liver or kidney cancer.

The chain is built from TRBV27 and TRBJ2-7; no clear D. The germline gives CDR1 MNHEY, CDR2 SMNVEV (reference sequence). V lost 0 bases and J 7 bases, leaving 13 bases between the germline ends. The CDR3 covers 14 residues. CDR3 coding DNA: TGTGCCAGCAGTTTATCGTCTAGGACCCCGGAGCAGTACTTC. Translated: CASSLSSRTPEQYF.

The CDR3 here is CASSLTWDSGYGYTF. The CDR3 DNA reads TGTGCCAGCAGTTTAACTTGGGACAGTGGCTATGGCTACACCTTC. The chain couples TRBV27 to TRBJ1-2; 7 bases agree with TRBD1. CDR1 is MNHEY and CDR2 is SMNVEV in the germline V gene (reference sequence). The CDR3 covers 15 residues. With 2 bases clipped from V and 4 bases from J, the junction kept 7 bases outside the gene matches.

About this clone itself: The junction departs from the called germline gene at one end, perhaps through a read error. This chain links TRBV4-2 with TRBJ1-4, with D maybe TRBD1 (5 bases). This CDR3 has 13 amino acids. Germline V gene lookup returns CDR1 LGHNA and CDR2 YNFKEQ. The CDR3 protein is CASSQGSSTDRDF. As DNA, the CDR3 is TGTGCCAGCAGCCAAGGGTCATCCACCGACAGAGACTTT.

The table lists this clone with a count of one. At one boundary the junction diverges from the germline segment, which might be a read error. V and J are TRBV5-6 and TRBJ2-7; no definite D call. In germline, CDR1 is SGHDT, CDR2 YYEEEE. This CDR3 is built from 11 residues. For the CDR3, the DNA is TGTGCCAGCAGCTCGATCCGACGGGCGGACTTC. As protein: CASSSIRRADF.

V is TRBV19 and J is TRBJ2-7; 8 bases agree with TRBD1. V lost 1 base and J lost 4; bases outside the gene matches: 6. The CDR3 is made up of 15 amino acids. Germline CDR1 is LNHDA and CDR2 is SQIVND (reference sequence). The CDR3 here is CASSIATGAVYEQYF. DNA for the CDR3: TGTGCCAGTAGTATAGCGACAGGGGCGGTTTACGAGCAGTACTTC.

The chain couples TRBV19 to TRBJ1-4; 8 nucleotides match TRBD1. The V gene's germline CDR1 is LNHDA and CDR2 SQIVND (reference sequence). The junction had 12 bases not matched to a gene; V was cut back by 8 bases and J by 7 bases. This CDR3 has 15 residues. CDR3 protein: CASFSTGQEAEKLFF. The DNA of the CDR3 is TGTGCCAGTTTTTCCACGGGACAGGAGGCTGAAAAACTGTTTTTT.

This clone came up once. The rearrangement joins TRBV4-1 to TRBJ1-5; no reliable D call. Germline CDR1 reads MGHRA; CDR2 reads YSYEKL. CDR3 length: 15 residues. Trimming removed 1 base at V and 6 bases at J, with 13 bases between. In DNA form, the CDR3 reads TGCGCCAGCAGCCAAGGTGGAAAGGAAGTTCAGCCCCAGCATTTT. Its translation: CASSQGGKEVQPQHF.

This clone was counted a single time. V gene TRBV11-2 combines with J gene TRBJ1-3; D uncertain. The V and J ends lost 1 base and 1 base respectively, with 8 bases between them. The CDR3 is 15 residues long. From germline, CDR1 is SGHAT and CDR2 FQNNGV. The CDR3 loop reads CASSLVEVSGNTIYF. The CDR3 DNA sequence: TGTGCCAGCAGCTTAGTTGAAGTTTCTGGAAACACCATATATTTT.

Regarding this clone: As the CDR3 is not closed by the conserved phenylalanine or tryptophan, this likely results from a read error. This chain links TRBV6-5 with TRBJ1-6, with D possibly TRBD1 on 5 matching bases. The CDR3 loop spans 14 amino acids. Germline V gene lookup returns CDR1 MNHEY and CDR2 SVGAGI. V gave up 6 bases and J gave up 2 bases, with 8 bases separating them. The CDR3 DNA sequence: TGTGCCAGCAGCCCGGGGCCCTATAATTCACCCCTCCACCTT. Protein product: CASSPGPYNSPLHL.

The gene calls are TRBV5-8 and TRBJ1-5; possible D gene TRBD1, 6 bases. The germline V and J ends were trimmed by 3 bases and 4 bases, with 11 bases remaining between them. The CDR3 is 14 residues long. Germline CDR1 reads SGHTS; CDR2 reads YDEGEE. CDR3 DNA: TGTGCCAGCAGCTGGGGACACCAGAATCAGCCCCAGCATTTT. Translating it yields CASSWGHQNQPQHF.